One T cell receptor (beta chain) is described in this entry. Its antigen remains unknown. This sample was taken from a study of T cell responses to AZD1222 COVID-19 vaccine. Overall study context: Whether given at about 4 or about 12 weeks, second doses were pooled. Findings and caveats of the study: The reported proportion of spike-specific TCRs targeting unmutated variant regions was nearly half. The span of vaccine-associated CD4 TCRs extended across spike, with dominance at 160-218 and 743-854.

The repertoire was sequenced with immunoSEQ multiplex PCR; TCRdb's copy has only in-frame clones and lacks some. The top ten hold about 3% of the sample, which has 120,000 to 150,000 clones, roughly 90% seen once. The CDR3 is 12 residues long. The germline V and J ends were trimmed by 2 bases and 8 bases, with 10 bases remaining between them. Germline V gene data show CDR1 as SGHRS and CDR2 as YFSETQ. The chain carries TRBV5-1 and TRBJ1-2; D may be TRBD1 (5 bases). The sample was peripheral blood, taken on day 0 of AZD1222 vaccination. The receptor was derived from an adult in good health. The CDR3 DNA reads TGCGCCAGCAGCTTTAACGGGGCCGGCTACACCTTC. Residues: CASSFNGAGYTF.